These T cell receptor beta chains were read from a single sample in a study of cytomegalovirus exposure and HLA in healthy donors. Assay used: immunoSEQ multiplex PCR; TCRdb lists only in-frame clones, some missing. The sample has some 85,000 clones, over 70% seen once. The sequencing sample was made of PBMCs. The receptors stem from a man between 18 and 29 years old in good health and CMV-seropositive. Both conserved end residues are part of each CDR3. D genes are given only for firm matches. Expanded clones are given a class, and other clones once, few, many or no size at all.

cdr3_aa	cdr3_nt	j_call	d_call	clone_size	v_call
CASSQALVRRFSQETQYF	TGCGCCAGCAGCCAAGCCCTCGTCCGGAGGTTCAGCCAAGAGACCCAGTACTTC	TRBJ2-5	.	.	TRBV4-1
CASSLGSVNEQFF	TGTGCCAGCAGCCTCGGGAGCGTCAATGAGCAGTTCTTC	TRBJ2-1	.	.	TRBV27
CASSQDSRTSGRDEQFF	TGTGCCAGCAGCCAAGATAGCAGGACTAGCGGGAGGGATGAGCAGTTCTTC	TRBJ2-1	TRBD2	few	TRBV14
CASSGRAGGFNEQFF	TGTGCCAGCAGTGGCCGGGCGGGAGGATTTAATGAGCAGTTCTTC	TRBJ2-1	TRBD2	few	TRBV6-4
CASSGRGGTEAFF	TGTGCCAGCAGTGGCCGGGGGGGCACTGAAGCTTTCTTT	TRBJ1-1	.	.	TRBV2
CASRRSTSTDTQYF	TGTGCCAGCAGGCGGTCTACTAGCACAGATACGCAGTATTTT	TRBJ2-3	.	.	TRBV6-1
CASGRVEGYTF	TGTGCCAGCGGGAGGGTAGAGGGCTACACCTTC	TRBJ1-2	.	.	TRBV28
CASSLGGTILETQYF	TGTGCCAGCAGCTTGGGAGGGACTATCTTAGAGACCCAGTACTTC	TRBJ2-5	TRBD2	.	TRBV7-8
CASSDSCGSYNEQFF	TGTGCCAGCAGTGACTCTTGCGGCTCCTACAATGAGCAGTTCTTC	TRBJ2-1	.	few	TRBV6-4
CASSPDRGNQPQHF	TGTGCCAGCTCACCGGACAGGGGCAATCAGCCCCAGCATTTT	TRBJ1-5	TRBD1	.	TRBV18
CASRRTGVNQPQHF	TGTGCCAGCAGACGTACAGGGGTCAATCAGCCCCAGCATTTT	TRBJ1-5	TRBD1	few	TRBV6-5
CASSHTMSGNEQFF	TGTGCCAGCAGCCACACGATGAGTGGCAATGAGCAGTTCTTC	TRBJ2-1	.	.	TRBV14
CASSGLGSSYNEQFF	TGTGCCAGCAGCGGTCTAGGTAGCTCCTACAATGAGCAGTTCTTC	TRBJ2-1	.	.	TRBV9
CASRKTGGENTEAFF	TGCGCCAGCAGAAAGACAGGGGGGGAGAACACTGAAGCTTTCTTT	TRBJ1-1	TRBD1	.	TRBV5-1
CASSGLAGYNEQFF	TGTGCCAGCAGCGGACTAGCGGGTTACAATGAGCAGTTCTTC	TRBJ2-1	TRBD2	few	TRBV7-2
CASSRGLSVNTEAFF	TGTGCCAGCAGCCGCGGACTGTCGGTTAACACTGAAGCTTTCTTT	TRBJ1-1	.	.	TRBV7-9
CASSLASNEQFF	TGCGCCAGCAGCTTGGCTAGCAATGAGCAGTTCTTC	TRBJ2-1	.	.	TRBV5-1
CASSLGLAYNEQFF	TGTGCCAGCAGTTTGGGACTAGCTTACAATGAGCAGTTCTTC	TRBJ2-1	TRBD2	few	TRBV6-5
CASSRSTPAFEKLFF	TGTGCCAGCAGCCGCTCGACACCCGCATTTGAAAAACTGTTTTTT	TRBJ1-4	.	.	TRBV28
CASSPRGDYSNQPQHF	TGTGCCAGCAGCCCGCGGGGAGATTATAGCAATCAGCCCCAGCATTTT	TRBJ1-5	.	.	TRBV9
CSPPRGRPHVTQYF	TGCAGCCCCCCCCGAGGCCGCCCTCATGTGACCCAGTACTTC	TRBJ2-5	.	.	TRBV29-1
CASSRSGGGERTREQYF	TGCGCCAGCAGCCGGAGCGGAGGGGGCGAACGGACGCGGGAGCAGTACTTC	TRBJ2-7	.	.	TRBV5-1
CASSLGGDRDTDTQYF	TGTGCCAGCAGTTTGGGGGGGGACAGGGACACAGATACGCAGTATTTT	TRBJ2-3	TRBD1	few	TRBV28
CASSQVGVGGKKLFF	TGCGCCAGCAGCCAAGTAGGGGTGGGAGGGAAAAAACTGTTTTTT	TRBJ1-4	.	few	TRBV4-1
CATLRDRGRDEQFF	TGTGCCACTCTCCGGGACAGGGGGCGAGATGAGCAGTTCTTC	TRBJ2-1	TRBD1	.	TRBV10-3
CASSHSGQYEITNYGYTF	TGTGCCAGCAGCCATTCAGGGCAGTACGAGATTACTAACTATGGCTACACCTTC	TRBJ1-2	.	few	TRBV4-2
CASSKERGTKTQYF	TGTGCCAGCAGCAAAGAGCGGGGTACAAAGACCCAGTACTTC	TRBJ2-5	.	.	TRBV21-1
CASSPLWTGVQETQYF	TGCGCCAGCAGCCCGTTATGGACAGGAGTACAAGAGACCCAGTACTTC	TRBJ2-5	TRBD1	.	TRBV4-1
CASRNRGANQPQHF	TGTGCCAGCAGAAACAGGGGGGCCAATCAGCCCCAGCATTTT	TRBJ1-5	TRBD1	once	TRBV6-5
CASSLDRGNEQFF	TGTGCCAGCAGCCTTGATAGAGGCAATGAGCAGTTCTTC	TRBJ2-1	.	.	TRBV2
CSVEGRSYEQYF	TGCAGCGTTGAAGGCAGGTCTTACGAGCAGTACTTC	TRBJ2-7	.	.	TRBV29-1
CASSLKGLDTQYF	TGTGCCAGCAGTTTAAAGGGACTAGATACCCAGTACTTC	TRBJ2-5	TRBD2	.	TRBV28
CASSHSRRGGETQYF	TGTGCCAGCAGCCACAGTCGACGGGGGGGAGAGACCCAGTACTTC	TRBJ2-5	TRBD2	.	TRBV7-8
CASSNYPPDSFLGVNQPQHF	TGTGCCAGTAGTAACTACCCTCCGGACAGTTTTTTAGGGGTCAATCAGCCCCAGCATTTT	TRBJ1-5	.	.	TRBV19
CASSPPGIGLPEDGYTF	TGTGCCAGCAGCCCCCCCGGGATAGGCCTCCCGGAGGATGGCTACACCTTC	TRBJ1-2	.	.	TRBV7-9
CASTEGRVWGEQYF	TGCGCCAGCACGGAGGGCCGCGTTTGGGGAGAGCAGTACTTC	TRBJ2-7	.	.	TRBV10-2
CASSEFEGGQREQFF	TGTGCCAGCAGTGAATTTGAAGGAGGACAGAGAGAGCAGTTCTTC	TRBJ2-1	.	.	TRBV25-1
CASSPGQGKETQYF	TGTGCCAGCAGCCCGGGACAGGGTAAAGAGACCCAGTACTTC	TRBJ2-5	TRBD1	.	TRBV7-3
CASLIGGSAGELFF	TGTGCCAGCCTTATCGGGGGATCCGCCGGGGAGCTGTTTTTT	TRBJ2-2	.	.	TRBV28